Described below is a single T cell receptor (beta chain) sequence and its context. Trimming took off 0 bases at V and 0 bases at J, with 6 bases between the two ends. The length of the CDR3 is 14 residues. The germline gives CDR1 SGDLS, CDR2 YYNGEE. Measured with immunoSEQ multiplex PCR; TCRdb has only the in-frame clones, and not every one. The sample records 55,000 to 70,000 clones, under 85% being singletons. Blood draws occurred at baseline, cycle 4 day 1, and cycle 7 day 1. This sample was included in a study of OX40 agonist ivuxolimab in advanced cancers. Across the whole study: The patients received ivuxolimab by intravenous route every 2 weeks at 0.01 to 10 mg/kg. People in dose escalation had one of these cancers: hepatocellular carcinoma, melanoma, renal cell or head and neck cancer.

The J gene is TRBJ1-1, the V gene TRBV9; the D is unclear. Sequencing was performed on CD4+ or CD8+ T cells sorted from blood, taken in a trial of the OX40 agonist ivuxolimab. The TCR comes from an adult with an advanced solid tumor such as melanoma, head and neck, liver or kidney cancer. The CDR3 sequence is CASSVGHMNTEAFF. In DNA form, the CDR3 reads TGTGCCAGCAGCGTAGGGCACATGAACACTGAAGCTTTCTTT.